This T cell receptor beta chain originates from a study of primary melanoma T cells and metastatic recurrence. Study-level background: Primary melanomas here were stage T2 to T4, over 1 mm thick. Findings of the study overall: Primary melanomas may harbor an effective T-cell antitumor response, authors suggested. Reportedly, T-cell fraction predicted progression-free survival beyond thickness, ulceration, mitoses, age.

The protocol was immunoSEQ multiplex PCR, while the TCRdb copy is restricted to in-frame clones and leaves out a portion. The sample lists 300 or so clones, approximately 77% occurring once. The V gene lost 4 bases and the J gene lost 0 bases, with 1 base spanning the gap. The CDR3 is 13 residues long. The patients had surgically resected primary melanoma at risk of metastatic recurrence. Remarks on this clone: The antigen is undetermined.

This chain uses TRBV7-1 with TRBJ2-6; no clear D gene. TRBV7-1 is reported as an ORF; its role is uncertain. Sequenced input: melanoma tumor tissue. The source is a human donor with melanoma. CDR3 sequence: CASSFSGANVLTF. The CDR3 bases are TGTGCCAGCAGCTTCTCTGGGGCCAACGTCCTGACTTTC.